This TCR beta chain was documented in a study of early T cells in non-severe SARS-CoV-2 infection. This clonotype was counted many times. TCRdb processed the 5' RACE reads anew with MiXCR; each CDR3 protein has one entry. This sample yields under 85,000 distinct CDR3 sequences, of which 9.5% to 13% are seen a single time; roughly 2.6% belongs to the top ten. Germline V gives CDR1 SGHRS, CDR2 YFSETQ. This CDR3 has 15 residues. V lost 0 bases and J 5 bases, leaving 12 bases between the germline ends. The sequence was obtained from an adult who was a healthcare worker with PCR-confirmed SARS-CoV-2 infection or an uninfected control (not recorded which). The gene calls are TRBV5-1 and TRBJ1-5; weak D call: TRBD1 (6 bases). Sequencing input: whole blood. In nucleotides, the CDR3 is TGCGCCAGCAGCTTGGATGCAGGGGATGATCAGCCCCAGCATTTT. The encoded protein is CASSLDAGDDQPQHF.